This entry concerns a single T cell receptor (beta chain). Ten or more counts support this clonotype. The target of this receptor is not known. Base qualities are not recorded, but no much larger clone differs from it by a single base. This entry comes from a study of patients with pleural tuberculosis (dated by TCRdb to 2013 to 2016). CDR1 KGHDR and CDR2 SFDVKD are derived from the germline V gene. Spanning cysteine to phenylalanine, the CDR3 consists of 18 amino acids. The entry retains the CDR3 DNA only, 54 bases that are in frame from base 1. After removal of 2 bases from V and 2 bases from J, the junction retains 9 bases not matched to a gene. Instrument on record: Illumina Genome Analyzer IIx. TCRdb ran its own pipeline on the public reads, namely fastp trimming at Q25 and MiXCR clone calling, and kept in-frame beta chains. Entries that share a CDR3 protein sequence are merged under the most common genes and DNA. The sample table contains 45,000 to 60,000 distinct CDR3 sequences; only one count was recorded for 5.5% to 8% of them. The ten largest clones represent 16% of the sample.

The chain is assembled from TRBV24-1 and TRBJ2-3; the central 10 bases match TRBD2. This TCR came from a human donor with pleural tuberculosis. The CDR3 region has the sequence CATSDWRELAGNTDTQYF. The sequence in DNA is TGTGCCACCAGTGATTGGAGGGAACTAGCGGGAAACACAGATACGCAGTATTTT.